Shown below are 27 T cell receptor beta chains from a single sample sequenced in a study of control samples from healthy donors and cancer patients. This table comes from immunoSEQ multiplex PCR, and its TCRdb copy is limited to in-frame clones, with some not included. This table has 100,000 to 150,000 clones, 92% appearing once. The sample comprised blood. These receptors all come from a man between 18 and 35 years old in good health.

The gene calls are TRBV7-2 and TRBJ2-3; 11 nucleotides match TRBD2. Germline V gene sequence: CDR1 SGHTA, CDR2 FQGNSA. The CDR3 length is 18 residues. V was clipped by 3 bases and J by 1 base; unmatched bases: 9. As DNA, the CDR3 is TGTGCCAGCAGCTTTACTCCTGGACTAGCGGGTGGCACAGATACGCAGTATTTT. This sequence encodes CASSFTPGLAGGTDTQYF. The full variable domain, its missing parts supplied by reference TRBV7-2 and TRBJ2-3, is GAGVSQSPSNKVTEKGKDVELRCDPISGHTALYWYRQSLGQGLEFLIYFQGNSAPDKSGLPSDRFSAERTGGSVSTLTIQRTQQEDSAVYLCASSFTPGLAGGTDTQYFGPGTRLTVL.

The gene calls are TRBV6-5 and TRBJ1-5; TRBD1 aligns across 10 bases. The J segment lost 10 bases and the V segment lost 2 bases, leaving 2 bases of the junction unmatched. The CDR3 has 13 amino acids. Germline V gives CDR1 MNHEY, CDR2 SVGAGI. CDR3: CASSYGTGEPQHF. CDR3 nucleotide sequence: TGTGCCAGCAGTTACGGGACAGGGGAACCCCAGCATTTT.

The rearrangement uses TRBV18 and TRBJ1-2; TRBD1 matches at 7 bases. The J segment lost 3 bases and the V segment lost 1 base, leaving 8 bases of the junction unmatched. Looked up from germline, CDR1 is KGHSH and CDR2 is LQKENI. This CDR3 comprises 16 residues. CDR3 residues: CASSPQQITGDYGYTF. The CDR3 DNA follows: TGTGCCAGCTCACCACAACAGATAACAGGGGACTATGGCTACACCTTC. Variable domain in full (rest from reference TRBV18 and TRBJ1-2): NAGVMQNPRHLVRRRGQEARLRCSPMKGHSHVYWYRQLPEEGLKFMVYLQKENIIDESGMPKERFSAEFPKEGPSILRIQQVVRGDSAAYFCASSPQQITGDYGYTFGSGTRLTVV.

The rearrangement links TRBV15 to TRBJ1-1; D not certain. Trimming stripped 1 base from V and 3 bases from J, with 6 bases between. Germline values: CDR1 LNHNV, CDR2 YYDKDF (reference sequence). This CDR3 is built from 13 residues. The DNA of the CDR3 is TGTGCCACCAGCAGAGGGCGGGACACTGAAGCTTTCTTT. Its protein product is CATSRGRDTEAFF.

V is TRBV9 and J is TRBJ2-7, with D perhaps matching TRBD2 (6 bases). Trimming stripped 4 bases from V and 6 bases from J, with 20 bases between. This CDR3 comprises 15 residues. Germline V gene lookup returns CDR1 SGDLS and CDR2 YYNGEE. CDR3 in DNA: TGTGCCAGCAGCTCCCGAGCGGGTTCGGTGGGCGAGCAGTACTTC. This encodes CASSSRAGSVGEQYF.

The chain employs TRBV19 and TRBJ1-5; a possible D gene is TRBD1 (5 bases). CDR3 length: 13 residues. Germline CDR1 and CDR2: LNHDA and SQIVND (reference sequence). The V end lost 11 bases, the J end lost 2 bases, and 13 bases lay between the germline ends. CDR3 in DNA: TGTGCCGCCGGGGGGACTGGCAATCAGCCCCAGCATTTT. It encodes CAAGGTGNQPQHF.

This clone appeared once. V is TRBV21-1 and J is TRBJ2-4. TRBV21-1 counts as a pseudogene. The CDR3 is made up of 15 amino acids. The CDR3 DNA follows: TGTGCCAGCAGCACCAGGGAGAGACCCAAAAACATTCAGTACTTC. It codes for CASSTRERPKNIQYF.

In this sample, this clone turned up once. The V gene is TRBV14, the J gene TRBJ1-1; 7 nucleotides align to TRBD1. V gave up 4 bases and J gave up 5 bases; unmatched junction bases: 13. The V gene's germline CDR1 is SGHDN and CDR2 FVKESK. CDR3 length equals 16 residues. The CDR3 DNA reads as TGTGCCAGCAGCCCTATCCCAGAGGGGGCGGGAACTGAAGCTTTCTTT. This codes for CASSPIPEGAGTEAFF. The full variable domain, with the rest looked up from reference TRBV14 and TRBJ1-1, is EAGVTQFPSHSVIEKGQTVTLRCDPISGHDNLYWYRRVMGKEIKFLLHFVKESKQDESGMPNNRFLAERTGGTYSTLKVQPAELEDSGVYFCASSPIPEGAGTEAFFGQGTRLTVV.

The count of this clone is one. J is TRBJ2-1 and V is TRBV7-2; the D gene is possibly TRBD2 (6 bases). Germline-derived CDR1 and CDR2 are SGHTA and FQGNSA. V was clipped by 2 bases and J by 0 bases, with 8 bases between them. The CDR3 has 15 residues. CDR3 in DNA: TGTGCCAGCAGCTTACGCGGGAACTCCTACAATGAGCAGTTCTTC. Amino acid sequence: CASSLRGNSYNEQFF. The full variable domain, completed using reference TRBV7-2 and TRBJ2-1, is GAGVSQSPSNKVTEKGKDVELRCDPISGHTALYWYRQSLGQGLEFLIYFQGNSAPDKSGLPSDRFSAERTGGSVSTLTIQRTQQEDSAVYLCASSLRGNSYNEQFFGPGTRLTVL.

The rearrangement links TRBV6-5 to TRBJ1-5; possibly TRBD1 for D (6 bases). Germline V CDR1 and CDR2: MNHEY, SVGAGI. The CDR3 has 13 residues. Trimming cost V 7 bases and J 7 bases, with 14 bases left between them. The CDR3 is CASTPPGGQPQHF. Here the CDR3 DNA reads TGTGCCAGCACCCCGCCGGGGGGCCAGCCCCAGCATTTT.

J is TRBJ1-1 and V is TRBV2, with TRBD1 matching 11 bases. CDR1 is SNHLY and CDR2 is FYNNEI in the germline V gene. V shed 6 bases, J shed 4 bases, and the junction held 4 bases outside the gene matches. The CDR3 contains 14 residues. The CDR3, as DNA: TGTGCCAGCAGGGACAGGGGGCGAGGCACTGAAGCTTTCTTT. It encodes CASRDRGRGTEAFF. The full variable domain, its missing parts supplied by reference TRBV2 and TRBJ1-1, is EPEVTQTPSHQVTQMGQEVILRCVPISNHLYFYWYRQILGQKVEFLVSFYNNEISEKSEIFDDQFSVERPDGSNFTLKIRSTKLEDSAMYFCASRDRGRGTEAFFGQGTRLTVV.

CDR3 amino acids: CASSEPRGASGGDEQFF. The CDR3 DNA reads TGTGCCAGCAGTGAACCCCGAGGGGCTAGCGGGGGGGATGAGCAGTTCTTC. The chain combines TRBV25-1 with TRBJ2-1; the match to TRBD2 covers 12 bases. Germline CDR1 and CDR2: MGHDK and SYGVNS. V was clipped by 2 bases and J by 8 bases; unmatched bases: 10. CDR3 length: 17 residues.

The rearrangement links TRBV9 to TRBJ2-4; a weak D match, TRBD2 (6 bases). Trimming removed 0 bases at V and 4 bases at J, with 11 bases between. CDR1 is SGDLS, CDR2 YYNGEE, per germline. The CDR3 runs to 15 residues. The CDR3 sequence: CASSVDGGDKNIQYF. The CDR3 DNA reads TGTGCCAGCAGCGTAGATGGCGGGGATAAAAACATTCAGTACTTC. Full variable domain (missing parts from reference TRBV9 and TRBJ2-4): DSGVTQTPKHLITATGQRVTLRCSPRSGDLSVYWYQQSLDQGLQFLIQYYNGEERAKGNILERFSAQQFPDLHSELNLSSLELGDSALYFCASSVDGGDKNIQYFGAGTRLSVL.

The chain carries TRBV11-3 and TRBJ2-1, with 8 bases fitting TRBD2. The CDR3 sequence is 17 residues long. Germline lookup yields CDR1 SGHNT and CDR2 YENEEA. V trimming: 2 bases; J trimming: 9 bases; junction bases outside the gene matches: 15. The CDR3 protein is CASSLPVSGGGLGEQFF. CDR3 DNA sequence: TGTGCCAGCAGCTTACCCGTGTCGGGGGGGGGCCTGGGTGAGCAGTTCTTC. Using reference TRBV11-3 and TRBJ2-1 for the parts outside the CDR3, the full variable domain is EAGVVQSPRYKIIEKKQPVAFWCNPISGHNTLYWYLQNLGQGPELLIRYENEEAVDDSQLPKDRFSAERLKGVDSTLKIQPAELGDSAVYLCASSLPVSGGGLGEQFFGPGTRLTVL.

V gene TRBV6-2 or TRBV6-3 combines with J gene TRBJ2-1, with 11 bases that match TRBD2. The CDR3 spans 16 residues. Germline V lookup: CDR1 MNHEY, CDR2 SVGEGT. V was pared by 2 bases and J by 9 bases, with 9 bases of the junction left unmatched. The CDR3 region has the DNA TGTGCCAGCAGTTACCCCACGACTAGCGGGGCCGGTGAGCAGTTCTTC. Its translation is CASSYPTTSGAGEQFF.

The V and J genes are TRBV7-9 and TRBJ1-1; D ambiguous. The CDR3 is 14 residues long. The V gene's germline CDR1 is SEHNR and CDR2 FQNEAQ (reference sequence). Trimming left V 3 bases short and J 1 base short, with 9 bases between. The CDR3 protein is CASSFEGKNTEAFF. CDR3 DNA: TGTGCCAGCAGCTTCGAGGGTAAGAACACTGAAGCTTTCTTT. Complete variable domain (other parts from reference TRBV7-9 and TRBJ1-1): DTGVSQNPRHKITKRGQNVTFRCDPISEHNRLYWYRQTLGQGPEFLTYFQNEAQLEKSRLLSDRFSAERPKGSFSTLEIQRTEQGDSAMYLCASSFEGKNTEAFFGQGTRLTVV.

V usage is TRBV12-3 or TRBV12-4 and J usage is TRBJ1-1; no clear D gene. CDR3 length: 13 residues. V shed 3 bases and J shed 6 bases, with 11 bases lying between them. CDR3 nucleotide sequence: TGTGCCAGCAGTTTCCCCCGGAGGGCTGAAGCTTTCTTT. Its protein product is CASSFPRRAEAFF.

CDR3 sequence: CASSQGLSTIYF. The DNA of the CDR3 is TGTGCCAGCAGCCAAGGGTTGTCGACCATATATTTT. The rearrangement uses TRBV3-1 (or the pseudogene TRBV3-2) and TRBJ1-3, with D unclear. Deletions cut 1 base from V and 10 bases from J, with 8 bases between. This CDR3 contains 12 residues. Germline lookup yields CDR1 LGHDT and CDR2 YNNKEL (reference sequence).

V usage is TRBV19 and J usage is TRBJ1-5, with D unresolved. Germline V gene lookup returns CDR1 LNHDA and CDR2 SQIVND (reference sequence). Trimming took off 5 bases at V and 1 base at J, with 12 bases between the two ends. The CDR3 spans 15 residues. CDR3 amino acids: CASSYRGRSNQPQHF. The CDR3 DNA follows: TGTGCCAGTAGTTATCGGGGTAGGAGCAATCAGCCCCAGCATTTT.

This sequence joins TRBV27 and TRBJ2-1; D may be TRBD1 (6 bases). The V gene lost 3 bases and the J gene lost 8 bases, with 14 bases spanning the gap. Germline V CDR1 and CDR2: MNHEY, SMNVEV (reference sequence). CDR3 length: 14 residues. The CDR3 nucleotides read TGTGCCAGCAGTTTCGGCCAGGGGTTCGATGAGCAGTTCTTC. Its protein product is CASSFGQGFDEQFF.

In nucleotides, the CDR3 is TGCGCCAGCAGTTTCGGTGGAAACACCATATATTTT. As protein: CASSFGGNTIYF. The rearrangement uses TRBV5-1 and TRBJ1-3, with no clear D. The ends were cut back, 5 bases at V and 3 bases at J, with 6 bases in the middle. CDR1 and CDR2 (germline): SGHRS, YFSETQ. The CDR3 sequence is 12 residues long. The full variable domain, in which reference TRBV5-1 and TRBJ1-3 provide the parts outside the CDR3, is KAGVTQTPRYLIKTRGQQVTLSCSPISGHRSVSWYQQTPGQGLQFLFEYFSETQRNKGNFPGRFSGRQFSNSRSEMNVSTLELGDSALYLCASSFGGNTIYFGEGSWLTVV.

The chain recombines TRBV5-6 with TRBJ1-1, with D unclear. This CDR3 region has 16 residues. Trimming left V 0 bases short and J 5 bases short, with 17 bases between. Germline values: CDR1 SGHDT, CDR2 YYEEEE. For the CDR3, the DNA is TGTGCCAGCAGCTTGGGGTTTGGCTCCCTAGGTACTGAAGCTTTCTTT. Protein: CASSLGFGSLGTEAFF.

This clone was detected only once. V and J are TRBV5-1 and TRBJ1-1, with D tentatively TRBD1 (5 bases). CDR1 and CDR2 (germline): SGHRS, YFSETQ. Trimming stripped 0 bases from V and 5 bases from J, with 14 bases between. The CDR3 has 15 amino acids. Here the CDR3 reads CASSLGSPRGTEAFF. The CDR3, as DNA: TGCGCCAGCAGCTTGGGGTCGCCTAGGGGAACTGAAGCTTTCTTT.

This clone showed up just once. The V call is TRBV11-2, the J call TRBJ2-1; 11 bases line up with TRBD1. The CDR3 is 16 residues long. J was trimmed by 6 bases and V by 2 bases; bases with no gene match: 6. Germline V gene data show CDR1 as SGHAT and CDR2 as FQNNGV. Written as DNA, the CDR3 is TGTGCCAGCAGCTTACCGCCGGGACAGGGGGTCAATGAGCAGTTCTTC. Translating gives CASSLPPGQGVNEQFF.

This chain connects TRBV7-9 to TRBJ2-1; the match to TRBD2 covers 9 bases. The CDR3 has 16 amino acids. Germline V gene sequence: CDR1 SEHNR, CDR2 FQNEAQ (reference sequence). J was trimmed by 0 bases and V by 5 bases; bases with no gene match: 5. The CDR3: CASSARGGGSYNEQFF. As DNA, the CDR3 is TGTGCCAGCAGCGCCCGCGGGGGGGGCTCCTACAATGAGCAGTTCTTC. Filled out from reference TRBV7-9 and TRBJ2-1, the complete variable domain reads DTGVSQNPRHKITKRGQNVTFRCDPISEHNRLYWYRQTLGQGPEFLTYFQNEAQLEKSRLLSDRFSAERPKGSFSTLEIQRTEQGDSAMYLCASSARGGGSYNEQFFGPGTRLTVL.

The CDR3 sequence: CASSQESLGAVTEAFF. CDR3 bases: TGCGCCAGCAGCCAAGAGAGTTTAGGTGCCGTTACTGAAGCTTTCTTT. The chain is built from TRBV4-1 and TRBJ1-1; D gene uncertain. V lost 0 bases, J lost 5 bases, and 16 bases lay in between. CDR1 is MGHRA and CDR2 is YSYEKL in the germline V gene. The CDR3 is 16 amino acids.

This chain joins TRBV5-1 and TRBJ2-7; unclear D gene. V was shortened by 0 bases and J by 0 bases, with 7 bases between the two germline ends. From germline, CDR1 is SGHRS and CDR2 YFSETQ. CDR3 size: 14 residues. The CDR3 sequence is CASSLVSSSYEQYF. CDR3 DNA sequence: TGCGCCAGCAGCTTGGTTTCCAGCTCCTACGAGCAGTACTTC.